The 22 T cell receptor beta chains given below trace back to one sample, sequenced in a study of breast tumors, draining lymph nodes, adjacent tissues. MiXCR, applied by TCRdb to the multiplex PCR reads, yields one record per CDR3 protein. The sample has over 200,000 distinct CDR3 sequences; less than 40% are singletons. The lymph nodes were axillary draining lymph nodes from breast cancer patients. Sequencing was carried out using axillary lymph node tissue. These receptors were taken from a female donor with breast cancer. Some clones in this sample may be carry-over from other donors' samples.

In this sample, this clonotype turned up many times. The V call is TRBV2, the J call TRBJ2-7; weak D call: TRBD2 (5 bases). CDR1 is SNHLY, CDR2 FYNNEI, per germline. The CDR3 covers 14 residues. V was trimmed by 6 bases and J by 6 bases, leaving 18 bases between them. The CDR3 DNA reads as TGTGCCAGCAGCGGGGTCCGAGGTGTAGGCGAGCAGTACTTC. It codes for CASSGVRGVGEQYF.

The table lists this clonotype with many counts. The rearrangement uses TRBV20-1 and TRBJ1-2, with D perhaps TRBD1 (5 bases). The ends were cut back, 3 bases at V and 4 bases at J, with 15 bases in the middle. This CDR3 is 14 amino acids long. Germline CDR1 and CDR2: DFQATT and SNEGSKA (reference sequence). CDR3 amino acids: CSARRSSGAYGYTF. Here the CDR3 DNA reads TGCAGTGCTAGGAGGAGTAGTGGGGCCTATGGCTACACCTTC.

This chain joins TRBV5-1 and TRBJ2-5; TRBD1 aligns across 9 bases. Unmatched junction bases numbered 11, after V lost 4 bases and J lost 4 bases. Germline V gives CDR1 SGHRS, CDR2 YFSETQ. The CDR3 is made up of 16 amino acids. CDR3 DNA: TGCGCCAGCAGCCTCACAGGGGGCGAGTGCCGAGAGACCCAGTACTTC. Encoded protein: CASSLTGGECRETQYF.

The J gene is TRBJ2-5, the V gene TRBV5-4, with 10 nucleotides matching TRBD1. After removal of 4 bases from V and 4 bases from J, the junction contained 4 bases not matched to a gene. This CDR3 spans 14 amino acids. Germline V gene lookup returns CDR1 SGHNT and CDR2 YYREEE (reference sequence). In nucleotides, the CDR3 is TGTGCCAGCAGCGGGACAGGGGCCGCAGAGACCCAGTACTTC. Amino acid sequence: CASSGTGAAETQYF.

Concerning this clonotype: A much larger clone is a single base away; this may be a read error. The chain employs TRBV5-8 and TRBJ1-2; TRBD1 might be the D (5 bases). CDR1 is SGHTS, CDR2 YDEGEE, per germline. CDR3 length: 15 residues. Trimming cost V 4 bases and J 0 bases, with 13 bases left between them. The CDR3 DNA reads as TGTGCCAGCAGCGCAGGGATCGCAGCTAACTATGGCTACACCTTC. Protein: CASSAGIAANYGYTF.

The chain joins TRBV19 to TRBJ1-5, with D uncertain. The V and J ends lost 7 bases and 0 bases respectively, with 16 bases between them. The CDR3 loop spans 16 amino acids. Looked up from germline, CDR1 is LNHDA and CDR2 is SQIVND (reference sequence). CDR3 in DNA: TGTGCCAGTACCCCCGTGGGTAGTAATAGCAATCAGCCCCAGCATTTT. Translation gives CASTPVGSNSNQPQHF.

This clonotype was counted ten times or more. This chain uses TRBV11-2 with TRBJ2-5, with 13 positions matching TRBD2. This CDR3 is built from 16 residues. J gave up 2 bases and V 5 bases, and 5 bases lay outside the gene matches. Germline values: CDR1 SGHAT, CDR2 FQNNGV. This chain's CDR3 is CASSLLAGGRQETQYF. The CDR3 nucleotides are TGTGCCAGCAGCCTACTAGCGGGGGGGAGGCAAGAGACCCAGTACTTC.

This chain uses TRBV20-1 with TRBJ2-3, with 11 bases fitting TRBD2. This CDR3 has 19 residues. Germline V lookup: CDR1 DFQATT, CDR2 SNEGSKA (reference sequence). Trimming took 3 bases from V and 6 from J; bases not matched to a gene: 20. CDR3 sequence: CSASPSFSGRARSVDTQYF. In nucleotides, the CDR3 is TGCAGTGCTAGTCCCTCTTTTAGCGGGAGGGCCCGGAGCGTCGATACGCAGTATTTT.

Many counts were recorded for this clonotype. V gene TRBV5-5 combines with J gene TRBJ2-2, with 8 bases matching TRBD2. The V and J ends lost 7 bases and 4 bases, in that order; junction bases with no gene match: 12. Looked up from germline, CDR1 is SGHKS and CDR2 is YYEKEE (reference sequence). The CDR3 is 16 residues long. The CDR3 DNA sequence: TGTGCCAGCGAGATGAGAGCGGGAGCGAGCACCGGGGAGCTGTTTTTT. It encodes CASEMRAGASTGELFF. The entire variable domain, with the rest obtained from reference TRBV5-5 and TRBJ2-2, is as follows: DAGVTQSPTHLIKTRGQQVTLRCSPISGHKSVSWYQQVLGQGPQFIFQYYEKEERGRGNFPDRFSARQFPNYSSELNVNALLLGDSALYLCASEMRAGASTGELFFGEGSRLTVL.

This clonotype was seen only a few times. This sequence joins TRBV3-1 and TRBJ2-7, with TRBD2 matching over 7 bases. Germline V gene sequence: CDR1 LGHDT, CDR2 YNNKEL (reference sequence). This CDR3 spans 15 amino acids. V was pared by 3 bases and J by 2 bases, with 7 bases of the junction left unmatched. CDR3 bases: TGTGCCAGCAGCCAGGCAAGCGGGGCTGCCTACGAGCAGTACTTC. It is translated as CASSQASGAAYEQYF.

This clonotype was picked up many times. The chain has TRBV19 and TRBJ2-3; 7 bases align to TRBD2. The ends lost 7 bases at V and 6 bases at J; junction bases unmatched: 13. The V gene's germline CDR1 is LNHDA and CDR2 SQIVND (reference sequence). The CDR3 covers 15 residues. The CDR3 region has the DNA TGTGCCAGTAATCCCTGGGCGGGGGAGCCCGATACGCAGTATTTT. It codes for CASNPWAGEPDTQYF.

This clonotype was found a few times. This could be a read error, since a much larger clone is one nucleotide away. As DNA, the CDR3 is TGCAGTGCTAGAGAGGCGGGAGGTTCTGCCGGGGAGCTGTTTTTT. Its protein is CSAREAGGSAGELFF. The chain couples TRBV20-1 to TRBJ2-2, with 8 positions matching TRBD2. V lost 0 bases to trimming and J lost 6 bases; unmatched junction nucleotides: 6. The CDR3 is 15 amino acids. Germline CDR1 reads DFQATT; CDR2 reads SNEGSKA (reference sequence).

There are many counts of this clonotype. The J gene is TRBJ2-6, the V gene TRBV27, with D tentatively TRBD2 (7 bases). V lost 2 bases to trimming and J lost 0 bases, with 17 bases between them. Germline loops: CDR1 MNHEY, CDR2 SMNVEV (reference sequence). The CDR3 covers 19 residues. Here the CDR3 reads CASSLRMGGQFSGANVLTF. The CDR3, as DNA: TGTGCCAGCAGTTTAAGAATGGGGGGGCAATTCTCTGGGGCCAACGTCCTGACTTTC.

The V call is TRBV20-1, the J call TRBJ2-1, with D possibly matching TRBD1 (7 bases). Looked up from germline, CDR1 is DFQATT and CDR2 is SNEGSKA (reference sequence). V was clipped by 4 bases and J by 0 bases, with 22 bases between them. This CDR3 region has 18 residues. Here the CDR3 reads CSAKEGQWGYTSYNEQFF. CDR3 bases: TGCAGTGCTAAGGAGGGACAGTGGGGCTACACCTCCTACAATGAGCAGTTCTTC.

The rearrangement links TRBV24-1 to TRBJ2-1; TRBD1 aligns across 9 bases. With 7 bases clipped from V and 7 bases from J, the junction kept 4 bases outside the gene matches. There are 13 residues in the CDR3. CDR1 and CDR2 (germline): KGHDR, SFDVKD. CDR3 in DNA: TGTGCCACCAGCTACAGGGGGCGGAATGAGCAGTTCTTC. Translation: CATSYRGRNEQFF.

This clonotype was observed at least ten times. CDR3 in DNA: TGTGCCAGCAGCTTAACGGGGGGTAGCGGGATCTACAATGAGCAGTTCTTC. Amino acid sequence: CASSLTGGSGIYNEQFF. The chain carries TRBV7-3 and TRBJ2-1; 8 bases line up with TRBD2. The length of the CDR3 is 17 residues. Germline values: CDR1 SGHTA, CDR2 FQGTGA. With 0 bases clipped from V and 3 bases from J, the junction kept 7 bases outside the gene matches.

This clonotype was detected many times. The chain carries TRBV19 and TRBJ1-2; 11 bases align to TRBD1. Trimming at V came to 8 bases and at J to 7 bases, leaving 6 bases not matched to a gene. In germline, CDR1 is LNHDA, CDR2 SQIVND (reference sequence). This CDR3 has 13 amino acids. The CDR3 loop is CASCRDRGSGYTF. The CDR3 nucleotides are TGTGCCAGTTGCCGGGACAGGGGGTCTGGCTACACCTTC.

The chain employs TRBV10-1 and TRBJ2-3, with 8 bases fitting TRBD1. CDR3 length: 18 residues. The V segment lost 5 bases and the J segment 2 bases; nucleotides outside the gene matches: 15. The V gene's germline CDR1 is WNHNN and CDR2 SYGVQD (reference sequence). This CDR3 reads CASSKRWGLGQDTDTQYF. The CDR3 nucleotides are TGCGCCAGCAGTAAGAGGTGGGGTTTGGGACAGGACACAGATACGCAGTATTTT.

This clonotype was counted ten times or more. The CDR3 protein is CAISESPVSGPQHF. CDR3 coding DNA: TGTGCCATCAGTGAGTCCCCGGTGTCGGGGCCCCAGCATTTT. V usage is TRBV10-3 and J usage is TRBJ1-5, with D hard to call. The CDR3 loop spans 14 amino acids. Trimming cost V 0 bases and J 9 bases, with 12 bases left between them. The germline gives CDR1 ENHRY, CDR2 SYGVKD.

This clonotype was recorded many times. This rearrangement joins TRBV25-1 to TRBJ2-1, with D possibly matching TRBD1 (6 bases). CDR3 length equals 13 residues. V shed 4 bases and J shed 8 bases, with 12 bases lying between them. Germline loops: CDR1 MGHDK, CDR2 SYGVNS. For the CDR3, the DNA is TGTGCCAGCAGTGGAACAGGGAGCGATGAGCAGTTCTTC. Encoded protein: CASSGTGSDEQFF.

This sequence joins TRBV7-6 and TRBJ2-7; D may be TRBD1 or TRBD2 (6 bases each). V gave up 3 bases and J gave up 9 bases, with 15 bases separating them. This CDR3 contains 13 residues. CDR1 is SGHVS, CDR2 FNYEAQ, per germline. The CDR3: CASSLGGADGQYF. The CDR3 DNA follows: TGTGCCAGCAGCTTGGGGGGCGCTGACGGGCAGTACTTC.

This clonotype has only one observation. This chain joins TRBV7-2 and TRBJ1-2, with a possible D match to TRBD1 (6 bases). The germline CDR1 and CDR2 sequences are SGHTA and FQGNSA. Trimming removed 5 bases from V and 0 bases from J, with 16 bases in between. This CDR3 is 16 amino acids long. The CDR3 reads CASSQAGGQTNYGYTF. CDR3 sequence (DNA): TGTGCCAGCAGCCAAGCCGGGGGCCAGACTAACTATGGCTACACCTTC.